These T cell receptor beta chains were read from a single sample in a study of blood T cell repertoires in COVID-19. Clones were read by immunoSEQ multiplex PCR, and TCRdb kept only the in-frame ones, dropping some. Of around 200,000 clones in the sample, roughly 85% were seen once. Sequenced sample: PBMCs or T cells enriched from blood (not recorded which). All receptors derive from a middle-aged man who had recovered from COVID-19. CDR3s include the opening cysteine and the closing phenylalanine or tryptophan. Fields, in order: V gene, clone size, J gene, D gene, CDR3 DNA, CDR3 protein. The D gene is left open where the match is weak. Clone size is given for some rows only: seen once, a few or many times, or a class if the clone is expanded.

V: TRBV5-8; size: NA; J: TRBJ1-2; D: NA; DNA: TGTGCCAGCAGCTTCCGGGGGGCGGCTAACTATGGCTACACCTTC; CDR3: CASSFRGAANYGYTF
V: TRBV18; size: NA; J: TRBJ2-1; D: NA; DNA: TGTGCCAGCTCCCCCCTGGGGCAGGGGGGCAATGAGCAGTTCTTC; CDR3: CASSPLGQGGNEQFF
V: TRBV9; size: NA; J: TRBJ2-7; D: NA; DNA: TGTGCCAGCAGCGTAGGAGTAGGGGGAGGGGAACAGTACTTC; CDR3: CASSVGVGGGEQYF
V: TRBV5-1; size: NA; J: TRBJ2-1; D: TRBD1; DNA: TGCGCCAGCAGCCAACCTGGACCAGGGGGAACAGAGCAGTTCTTC; CDR3: CASSQPGPGGTEQFF
V: TRBV28; size: NA; J: TRBJ2-1; D: NA; DNA: TGTGCCAGCAGTCACCCAGAGGGACTCCGCCGTGGCAATGAGCAGTTCTTC; CDR3: CASSHPEGLRRGNEQFF
V: TRBV27; size: NA; J: TRBJ2-2; D: NA; DNA: TGTGCCAGCAAGATAGATGCACAGGCGAACACCGGGGAGCTGTTTTTT; CDR3: CASKIDAQANTGELFF
V: TRBV13; size: NA; J: TRBJ2-2; D: NA; DNA: TGTGCCAGCAGCTTTAGTCGCGGGGAGCTGTTTTTT; CDR3: CASSFSRGELFF
V: TRBV5-1; size: NA; J: TRBJ1-2; D: TRBD1; DNA: TGCGCCAGCAGCTCCAACCCGGGACAGGTTGGGGACTACACCTTC; CDR3: CASSSNPGQVGDYTF
V: TRBV2; size: NA; J: TRBJ1-2; D: NA; DNA: TGTGCCAGCAGCGAGACGCAGGGCTCTGGCTACACCTTC; CDR3: CASSETQGSGYTF
V: TRBV2; size: few; J: TRBJ1-1; D: TRBD1; DNA: TGTGCCAGCAGGGGACAGAGGAACACTGAAGCTTTCTTT; CDR3: CASRGQRNTEAFF
V: TRBV18; size: NA; J: TRBJ2-2; D: NA; DNA: TGTGCCAGCTCACCCCTCGGGACAACCCTCGGGGAGCTGTTTTTT; CDR3: CASSPLGTTLGELFF
V: TRBV10-3; size: NA; J: TRBJ2-1; D: TRBD2; DNA: TGTGCCATCAGTGAGTCGGGGATAGCGGGTTCCTCCTACAATGAGCAGTTCTTC; CDR3: CAISESGIAGSSYNEQFF
V: TRBV2; size: NA; J: TRBJ1-1; D: NA; DNA: TGTGCCAGCAGTGAAATCTACAGGTCCGGCACTGAAGCTTTCTTT; CDR3: CASSEIYRSGTEAFF
V: TRBV4-2; size: few; J: TRBJ2-1; D: TRBD2; DNA: TGTGCCAGCAGCCAAGAAGCGGGAGGGCCCAATGAGCAGTTCTTC; CDR3: CASSQEAGGPNEQFF
V: TRBV6-5; size: once; J: TRBJ2-2; D: NA; DNA: TGTGCCAGCAGCATCCAGGGGATGCAGGCCGGGGAGCTGTTTTTT; CDR3: CASSIQGMQAGELFF
V: TRBV4-1; size: NA; J: TRBJ1-1; D: NA; DNA: TGCGCCAGCAGCCAAGATGCAGGGATGAGCACTGAAGCTTTCTTT; CDR3: CASSQDAGMSTEAFF
V: TRBV14; size: NA; J: TRBJ1-2; D: TRBD1; DNA: TGTGCCAGCAGCCGACAGGGGACCTTAAACTATGGCTACACCTTC; CDR3: CASSRQGTLNYGYTF
V: TRBV7-8; size: NA; J: TRBJ2-5; D: NA; DNA: TGTGCCAGCAGCTTAAATCTCTTCCAGGACCAGGGGGAGACCCAGTACTTC; CDR3: CASSLNLFQDQGETQYF
V: TRBV19; size: NA; J: TRBJ1-6; D: TRBD1; DNA: TGTGCCAGTAGTATAGGAGTCTTTGGGGACAGCCCTAATTCACCCCTCCACTTT; CDR3: CASSIGVFGDSPNSPLHF
V: TRBV3-1/TRBV3-2; size: once; J: TRBJ1-1; D: NA; DNA: TGTGCCAGCAGCCCCATTCTCGGGGTACCCACTGAAGCTTTCTTT; CDR3: CASSPILGVPTEAFF
V: TRBV7-2; size: NA; J: TRBJ1-2; D: NA; DNA: TGTGCCAGCAGCCTCGGGTTTAACTATGGCTACACCTTC; CDR3: CASSLGFNYGYTF
V: TRBV10-1; size: NA; J: TRBJ2-1; D: TRBD1; DNA: TGCGCCAGCAGCTACGAACGGGACAGGGGATTATATGAGCAGTTCTTC; CDR3: CASSYERDRGLYEQFF
V: TRBV6-6; size: NA; J: TRBJ1-2; D: NA; DNA: TGTGCCAGCAGGGACCTCTGGGGCGATGGCTACACCTTC; CDR3: CASRDLWGDGYTF
V: TRBV3-1/TRBV3-2; size: NA; J: TRBJ2-3; D: TRBD2; DNA: TGTGCCAGCAGTCCGGGACTAGCGGATACGCAGTATTTT; CDR3: CASSPGLADTQYF
V: TRBV24-1; size: NA; J: TRBJ1-5; D: TRBD1; DNA: TGTGCCACCAGTGTCGGGACAGGGAATCAGCCCCAGCATTTT; CDR3: CATSVGTGNQPQHF
V: TRBV6-5; size: once; J: TRBJ1-2; D: NA; DNA: TGTGCCAGCACCCCAAGGGGAAGTCCTTATGGCTACACCTTC; CDR3: CASTPRGSPYGYTF
V: TRBV5-4; size: NA; J: TRBJ1-3; D: NA; DNA: TGTGCCAGCAGCTTGAATCCGTCGAACACCATATATTTT; CDR3: CASSLNPSNTIYF
V: TRBV7-3; size: NA; J: TRBJ2-1; D: TRBD1; DNA: TGTGCCAGCAGCCGTAAGGGGACAGGGGGCTACAATGAGCAGTTCTTC; CDR3: CASSRKGTGGYNEQFF
V: TRBV13; size: NA; J: TRBJ2-7; D: TRBD1; DNA: TGTGCCAGCAGCTCCGGGACAGGGGCAGACGAGCAGTACTTC; CDR3: CASSSGTGADEQYF
V: TRBV24-1; size: NA; J: TRBJ2-1; D: NA; DNA: TGTGCCACCAGTGTTGCGGGGGAGCAGTTCTTC; CDR3: CATSVAGEQFF
V: TRBV13; size: NA; J: TRBJ2-6; D: TRBD2; DNA: TGTGCCAGCAGCTCGACTAGCGGGAGGGCCTCCGGGGCCAACGTCCTGACTTTC; CDR3: CASSSTSGRASGANVLTF
V: TRBV27; size: NA; J: TRBJ1-1; D: TRBD1; DNA: TGTGCCAGCACCCACAGGGGGCTGAGGGACACTGAAGCTTTCTTT; CDR3: CASTHRGLRDTEAFF
V: TRBV3-1/TRBV3-2; size: NA; J: TRBJ1-5; D: NA; DNA: TGTGCCAGCAGCCAACCAGGGTCCCCGAGTCACCAGCCCCAGCATTTT; CDR3: CASSQPGSPSHQPQHF
V: TRBV19; size: NA; J: TRBJ1-2; D: TRBD1; DNA: TGTGCCAGTAGCCGCGACAGGGGAAACTATGGCTACACCTTC; CDR3: CASSRDRGNYGYTF
V: TRBV9; size: NA; J: TRBJ2-1; D: NA; DNA: TGTGCCAGCGGGAGCAATGAGCAGTTCTTC; CDR3: CASGSNEQFF
V: TRBV29-1; size: NA; J: TRBJ1-4; D: TRBD1; DNA: TGCAGCGCCTCAGGGGGAACTAATGAAAAACTGTTTTTT; CDR3: CSASGGTNEKLFF
V: TRBV27; size: NA; J: TRBJ1-1; D: NA; DNA: TGTGCCAGCAGTTTATCGTACAGGCACCAAACTGAAGCTTTCTTT; CDR3: CASSLSYRHQTEAFF
V: TRBV5-4; size: NA; J: TRBJ2-5; D: NA; DNA: TGTGCCAGCAGCACAACATCACAGGGTAGGGAGACCCAGTACTTC; CDR3: CASSTTSQGRETQYF
V: TRBV28; size: NA; J: TRBJ1-4; D: TRBD1; DNA: TGTGCCAGCAGTTCCGGGACAGGACGGCCGAGAGTGGAAAAACTGTTTTTT; CDR3: CASSSGTGRPRVEKLFF
V: TRBV7-8; size: once; J: TRBJ1-5; D: NA; DNA: TGTGCCAGCAGCTCAACGGGGGTTTTCGGTCAGCCCCAGCATTTT; CDR3: CASSSTGVFGQPQHF
V: TRBV10-1; size: NA; J: TRBJ2-2; D: NA; DNA: TGCGCCAGCAGTTTGAAACAGGGCACCGGGGAGCTGTTTTTT; CDR3: CASSLKQGTGELFF
V: TRBV10-3; size: NA; J: TRBJ2-7; D: NA; DNA: TGTGCCATCACTCCCACCGCGGAGAACGAGCAGTACTTC; CDR3: CAITPTAENEQYF
V: TRBV14; size: NA; J: TRBJ1-6; D: NA; DNA: TGTGCCAGCAGCCAAGAGAAGGGGACCTATAATTCACCCCTCCACTTT; CDR3: CASSQEKGTYNSPLHF
V: TRBV29-1; size: NA; J: TRBJ1-1; D: NA; DNA: TGCAGCGTTGATCGGTCAGGGGCTGGGGGAACTGAAGCTTTCTTT; CDR3: CSVDRSGAGGTEAFF
V: TRBV29-1; size: NA; J: TRBJ2-1; D: NA; DNA: TGCAGCGTTGTTGGCGGGGTGACCTACAATGAGCAGTTCTTC; CDR3: CSVVGGVTYNEQFF
V: TRBV5-8; size: few; J: TRBJ1-5; D: NA; DNA: TGTGCCAGCAGCCCGAGGGTCAATCAGCCCCAGCATTTT; CDR3: CASSPRVNQPQHF
V: TRBV27; size: once; J: TRBJ1-6; D: NA; DNA: TGTGCCAGCCGTTACGGGTCCTATAATTCACCCCTCCACTTT; CDR3: CASRYGSYNSPLHF
V: TRBV7-8; size: NA; J: TRBJ1-1; D: TRBD1; DNA: TGTGCCAGCAGCTTAGACGGGACAGGGGTTAGGGTGGCTTTCTTT; CDR3: CASSLDGTGVRVAFF
V: TRBV5-1; size: NA; J: TRBJ1-2; D: TRBD1; DNA: TGCGCCAGCAGCTCTACCGGGACAGGGTTAATTAACTATGGCTACACCTTC; CDR3: CASSSTGTGLINYGYTF
V: TRBV5-1; size: NA; J: TRBJ1-1; D: NA; DNA: TGCGCCAGCAGCAGCGGGACACCCAACACTGAAGCTTTCTTT; CDR3: CASSSGTPNTEAFF
V: TRBV15; size: NA; J: TRBJ2-7; D: NA; DNA: TGTGCCACCAGACTGAGTAGCGGAGTGGCCTACGAGCAGTACTTC; CDR3: CATRLSSGVAYEQYF
V: TRBV9; size: NA; J: TRBJ2-1; D: NA; DNA: TGTGCCAGCAGCCCCGAAGGGGGAAACAATGAGCAGTTCTTC; CDR3: CASSPEGGNNEQFF
V: TRBV27; size: NA; J: TRBJ2-1; D: NA; DNA: TGTGCCAGCAGTTTTTCAGGGGTTAGAAGTGAGCAGTTCTTC; CDR3: CASSFSGVRSEQFF
V: TRBV2; size: NA; J: TRBJ2-3; D: NA; DNA: TGTGCCACCCTAGGGGCGGGGATTATGTATACGCAGTATTTT; CDR3: CATLGAGIMYTQYF
V: TRBV6-5; size: NA; J: TRBJ1-5; D: NA; DNA: TGTGCCAGCAGGAGGCAGGGCACCCCAGGGCCCCAGCATTTT; CDR3: CASRRQGTPGPQHF
V: TRBV4-1; size: NA; J: TRBJ2-7; D: TRBD2; DNA: TGCGCCAGCAGCCAAGGAACTAGCGGGAGAAAGCACGAGCAGTACTTC; CDR3: CASSQGTSGRKHEQYF
V: TRBV28; size: NA; J: TRBJ2-7; D: TRBD2; DNA: TGTGCCAGCCAATCCCCACAGAGCGGGGTATTCGAGCAGTACTTC; CDR3: CASQSPQSGVFEQYF
V: TRBV20-1; size: once; J: TRBJ1-2; D: NA; DNA: TGCAGTGCTCCTCACTCTGGCTACACCTTC; CDR3: CSAPHSGYTF
V: TRBV9; size: NA; J: TRBJ1-4; D: TRBD1; DNA: TGTGCCAGCAGCTTACTTGGACAGGTTAATGAAAAACTGTTTTTT; CDR3: CASSLLGQVNEKLFF
V: TRBV30; size: few; J: TRBJ1-2; D: NA; DNA: TGTGCCTGGGGCCGGGGGTATGGCTACACCTTC; CDR3: CAWGRGYGYTF